A single sample is the source of the 22 T cell receptor beta chains below, sequenced in a study of T cell repertoires in cytomegalovirus infection. In TCRdb, the reads were re-called with MiXCR into one record per CDR3 protein. The table shows 110,000 or so distinct CDR3 sequences, with about 30% occurring only once. Which antigens these TCRs recognize remains unknown. Sequencing used CD8+ T cells from cultured PBMCs, obtained from culture after CMV antigen stimulation. These receptors were taken from a human donor in good health (CMV status not recorded). Some clones in this sample may be carry-over from other donors' samples.

The rearrangement links TRBV6-1 to TRBJ1-6; D perhaps matches TRBD1 (6 bases). Germline lookup yields CDR1 MNHNS and CDR2 SASEGT. Trimming stripped 7 bases from V and 0 bases from J, with 13 bases between. This CDR3 comprises 16 residues. CDR3 DNA: TGTGCCAGCATGGGGGCTCTGAGCTCCTATAATTCACCCCTCCACTTT. Protein sequence: CASMGALSSYNSPLHF.

The table lists this clonotype with many counts. The J gene is TRBJ1-4, the V gene TRBV7-8, with D possibly TRBD1 on 5 matching bases. CDR1 and CDR2 from the germline V gene are SGHVS and FQNEAQ. The germline V and J ends were trimmed by 6 bases and 7 bases, with 24 bases remaining between them. The CDR3 is 17 amino acids. CDR3 nucleotide sequence: TGTGCCAGCAGTCGAAGGGGAGAGGGAGAGAGTGGTGAAAAACTGTTTTTT. It is translated as CASSRRGEGESGEKLFF.

The rearrangement links TRBV19 to TRBJ1-2; TRBD1 might be the D (5 bases). The CDR3 length is 14 residues. Germline V gene data show CDR1 as LNHDA and CDR2 as SQIVND (reference sequence). V was clipped by 4 bases and J by 4 bases, with 13 bases between them. The CDR3 sequence: CASSTPGRGYGYTF. Here the CDR3 DNA reads TGTGCCAGTAGTACTCCGGGACGCGGCTATGGCTACACCTTC. Filled out from reference TRBV19 and TRBJ1-2, the complete variable domain reads DGGITQSPKYLFRKEGQNVTLSCEQNLNHDAMYWYRQDPGQGLRLIYYSQIVNDFQKGDIAEGYSVSREKKESFPLTVTSAQKNPTAFYLCASSTPGRGYGYTFGSGTRLTVV.

This clonotype was counted many times. This chain joins TRBV7-9 and TRBJ1-2; 8 bases line up with TRBD1. Germline values: CDR1 SEHNR, CDR2 FQNEAQ (reference sequence). Trimming removed 4 bases from V and 8 bases from J; junction bases left unmatched: 6. There are 13 residues in the CDR3. The CDR3 DNA is TGTGCCAGCAGCTCCGACAGGGGTGACGGCTACACCTTC. It specifies CASSSDRGDGYTF.

This clonotype has only a few counts. The V and J genes are TRBV19 and TRBJ1-1; the D is unclear. Germline CDR1 LNHDA, CDR2 SQIVND (reference sequence). The CDR3 runs to 14 residues. V was pared by 3 bases and J by 1 base, with 9 bases between. The CDR3 coding sequence is TGTGCCAGTAGTATCGCGACGGAGAACACTGAAGCTTTCTTT. Translating gives CASSIATENTEAFF.

A few counts support this clonotype. The V and J genes are TRBV12-3 or TRBV12-4 and TRBJ2-1, with 12 bases aligning to TRBD2. The CDR3 loop spans 17 amino acids. V lost 5 bases, J lost 2 bases, and 7 bases stayed unmatched. CDR3: CASSPRLAGDAYNEQFF. CDR3 nucleotides: TGTGCCAGCAGTCCCCGACTAGCGGGGGACGCCTACAATGAGCAGTTCTTC.

The chain uses TRBV20-1 and TRBJ1-5, with a possible D match to TRBD1 (6 bases). The CDR3 runs 16 residues. Germline V lookup: CDR1 DFQATT, CDR2 SNEGSKA (reference sequence). Trimming left V 2 bases short and J 5 bases short, with 19 bases between. The CDR3 DNA reads TGCAGTGCTAGAAACCTATGGCAGGGGAGCGATCAGCCCCAGCATTTT. Its protein product is CSARNLWQGSDQPQHF.

The genes are TRBV29-1 and TRBJ2-1; D gene uncertain. The CDR3 loop spans 11 amino acids. Looked up from germline, CDR1 is SQVTM and CDR2 is ANQGSEA. The V gene lost 6 bases and the J gene lost 5 bases, with 8 bases spanning the gap. CDR3 residues: CSVPRHNEQFF. CDR3 DNA: TGCAGCGTCCCCCGTCACAATGAGCAGTTCTTC.

This clonotype was detected many times. This chain links TRBV7-9 with TRBJ2-5, with 13 bases matching TRBD2. Looked up from germline, CDR1 is SEHNR and CDR2 is FQNEAQ (reference sequence). The CDR3 extends over 21 amino acids. V was clipped by 5 bases and J by 4 bases; unmatched bases: 22. CDR3 residues: CASSLTPRLAGGTRTGETQYF. The CDR3 DNA reads as TGTGCCAGCAGCCTGACCCCCAGACTAGCGGGGGGAACCCGGACGGGAGAGACCCAGTACTTC. Supplemented by reference TRBV7-9 and TRBJ2-5, the full variable domain reads DTGVSQNPRHKITKRGQNVTFRCDPISEHNRLYWYRQTLGQGPEFLTYFQNEAQLEKSRLLSDRFSAERPKGSFSTLEIQRTEQGDSAMYLCASSLTPRLAGGTRTGETQYFGPGTRLLVL.

This rearrangement joins TRBV6-2 or TRBV6-3 to TRBJ2-3; 9 bases are shared with TRBD2. With V trimmed by 0 bases and J by 6 bases, 19 bases remained unmatched. Germline CDR1 and CDR2: MNHEY and SVGEGT. There are 20 residues in the CDR3. The chain's CDR3 is CASSYSLLGASGEAGDTQYF. The CDR3 DNA is TGTGCCAGCAGTTACTCCCTTCTTGGGGCTAGCGGGGAGGCAGGTGATACGCAGTATTTT.

To note about this clonotype: The junction shows a germline mismatch at one end, possibly a read error. The J gene is TRBJ2-1, the V gene TRBV25-1; 10 positions match TRBD2. The germline V gene has CDR1 MGHDK and CDR2 SYGVNS. The CDR3 contains 13 residues. The CDR3: CASREGTSVVWYF. DNA for the CDR3: TGTGCCAGCAGAGAGGGGACTAGCGTCGTTTGGTACTTC.

This clonotype has more than one count but fewer than ten. The chain employs TRBV12-3 or TRBV12-4 and TRBJ2-1, with 13 nucleotides matching TRBD2. The CDR3 spans 16 residues. V shed 5 bases and J 7 bases; nucleotides not matched to a gene: 8. The CDR3 here is CASSLWTTSGGNEQFF. The CDR3 DNA is TGTGCCAGCAGTCTCTGGACGACTAGCGGGGGGAATGAGCAGTTCTTC.

The chain has TRBV12-3 or TRBV12-4 and TRBJ1-2; 7 bases are a match to TRBD1. V lost 10 bases, J lost 7 bases, and 12 bases stayed unmatched. This CDR3 contains 13 residues. CDR3 coding DNA: TGTGCCATCTCGCCCAATCAGGGGGTTGGCTACACCTTC. Protein: CAISPNQGVGYTF.

The chain joins TRBV6-1 to TRBJ2-7; 8 bases fit TRBD2. With V trimmed by 8 bases and J by 0 bases, 6 bases remained unmatched. The length of the CDR3 is 14 residues. Per germline, CDR1 MNHNS and CDR2 SASEGT. The CDR3 here is CASGGGLDSYEQYF. In DNA form, the CDR3 reads TGTGCCAGCGGGGGGGGACTAGACTCCTACGAGCAGTACTTC.

This clonotype was observed a handful of times. The chain joins TRBV6-1 to TRBJ2-5; D gene ambiguous. Germline V gene data show CDR1 as MNHNS and CDR2 as SASEGT. With 5 bases removed from V and 7 bases from J, the gap between germline ends came to 14 bases. The CDR3 runs 13 residues. Here the CDR3 reads CASSPWDRATQYF. The CDR3 nucleotides read TGTGCCAGCAGTCCATGGGATCGGGCGACCCAGTACTTC.

The V call is TRBV5-4, the J call TRBJ1-1; D remains ambiguous. Germline assignment: CDR1 SGHNT and CDR2 YYREEE (reference sequence). V shed 2 bases and J shed 3 bases, with 14 bases lying between them. The CDR3 length is 15 residues. CDR3 nucleotide sequence: TGTGCCAGCAGCTTAGCGTCGGGTATGGACACTGAAGCTTTCTTT. Translating gives CASSLASGMDTEAFF.

There are a few counts of this clonotype. V and J are TRBV12-3 or TRBV12-4 and TRBJ1-1, with D tentatively TRBD1 (6 bases). The CDR3 runs 13 residues. Trimming shortened V by 6 bases and J by 7 bases, and 15 bases separated the two germline ends. As DNA, the CDR3 is TGTGCCAGCAGGGCGGGACATCCGAATGAAGCTTTCTTT. Its protein is CASRAGHPNEAFF.

The chain has TRBV7-9 and TRBJ2-3, with D perhaps matching TRBD1 or TRBD2 (5 bases each). The V and J ends lost 4 bases and 0 bases respectively, with 20 bases between them. In germline, CDR1 is SEHNR, CDR2 FQNEAQ (reference sequence). The CDR3 is made up of 18 amino acids. The CDR3 nucleotides are TGTGCCAGCAGCTCCCGACGGGACCTTGGACTTAGCACAGATACGCAGTATTTT. It encodes CASSSRRDLGLSTDTQYF.

The chain combines TRBV19 with TRBJ1-1; tentative D call: TRBD1 (5 bases). The CDR3 covers 16 residues. Germline assignment: CDR1 LNHDA and CDR2 SQIVND (reference sequence). V lost 5 bases to trimming and J lost 1 base, with 17 bases between them. The CDR3 is CASSLGARAENTEAFF. Written as DNA, the CDR3 is TGTGCCAGTAGTCTCGGGGCGCGGGCGGAGAACACTGAAGCTTTCTTT.

This clonotype has just a few counts. The chain is built from TRBV2 and TRBJ1-5; D ambiguous. The CDR3 sequence is 13 residues long. V dropped 3 bases and J dropped 3 bases, with 6 bases sitting between them. Germline lookup yields CDR1 SNHLY and CDR2 FYNNEI. The CDR3 DNA reads TGTGCCAGCAGTGACAGGATCAATCAGCCCCAGCATTTT. Its translation is CASSDRINQPQHF.

In this sample, this clonotype turned up a few times. The rearrangement joins TRBV15 to TRBJ2-7; the D call may be TRBD1 or TRBD2 (6 bases each). The CDR3 sequence is 15 residues long. V lost 0 bases, J lost 2 bases, and 11 bases lay in between. Germline CDR1 is LNHNV and CDR2 is YYDKDF (reference sequence). The chain's CDR3 is CATSRDPGEAYEQYF. CDR3 in DNA: TGTGCCACCAGCAGAGACCCAGGGGAGGCCTACGAGCAGTACTTC.

The sample holds a few counts of this clonotype. The V gene is TRBV7-8, the J gene TRBJ2-7; possible D gene TRBD2, 6 bases. Germline CDR1 reads SGHVS; CDR2 reads FQNEAQ. V dropped 2 bases and J dropped 6 bases, with 14 bases sitting between them. CDR3 length equals 14 residues. CDR3 amino acids: CASSLNEAGSEQYF. CDR3 bases: TGTGCCAGCAGCTTAAATGAGGCGGGGTCCGAGCAGTACTTC.